The 25 T cell receptor beta chains given below trace back to one sample, sequenced in a study of response to subunit inactivated influenza vaccine. Each CDR3 protein gets one entry after TCRdb re-called the RT-PCR reads with MiXCR. Seen here are about 520,000 distinct CDR3 sequences, around 25% observed once, and the top ten hold approximately 2%. The specimen was CD4+ T cells sorted from PBMCs, collected more than 4 days after vaccination. The source of these receptors is a man aged 50 or older who received an inactivated influenza vaccine.

This clonotype was picked up a small number of times. V usage is TRBV19 and J usage is TRBJ1-5; weak D call: TRBD1 (5 bases). V gave up 8 bases and J gave up 3 bases, with 11 bases separating them. CDR3 length: 13 residues. Germline CDR1 is LNHDA and CDR2 is SQIVND (reference sequence). The DNA of the CDR3 is TGTGCCAGTTCCGACAGCATCAATCAGCCCCAGCATTTT. It translates to CASSDSINQPQHF.

V is TRBV5-5 and J is TRBJ2-3; 8 bases line up with TRBD2. The V gene's germline CDR1 is SGHKS and CDR2 YYEKEE (reference sequence). CDR3 length: 15 residues. The ends lost 4 bases at V and 2 bases at J; junction bases unmatched: 6. The CDR3 DNA follows: TGTGCCAGCAGCGAGACTAGCGTCGCCACAGATACGCAGTATTTT. Its translation: CASSETSVATDTQYF.

CDR3 residues: CASSLDRWDTDTQYF. The DNA for the CDR3 is TGTGCCAGCAGCTTGGACCGGTGGGACACAGATACGCAGTATTTT. V and J are TRBV7-2 and TRBJ2-3; no definite D call. V was trimmed by 3 bases and J by 2 bases, leaving 12 bases between them. CDR1 SGHTA and CDR2 FQGNSA come from the germline V gene. This CDR3 is built from 15 residues.

The CDR3 DNA follows: TGTGCCAGCAGGGGGCACCCTGGCCGCGAGCAGTACTTC. This translates into CASRGHPGREQYF. V usage is TRBV12-3 or TRBV12-4 and J usage is TRBJ2-7; the D gene is possibly TRBD1 (5 bases). The CDR3 runs to 13 residues. V was clipped by 6 bases and J by 6 bases, with 15 bases between them.

CDR3 sequence reads: CSVESLSGSIPNEQFF. In DNA, the CDR3 is TGCAGCGTTGAGTCCCTTAGCGGGAGCATTCCCAATGAGCAGTTCTTC. The gene calls are TRBV29-1 and TRBJ2-1; TRBD2 matches at 9 bases. The CDR3 totals 16 residues. The V gene end was trimmed by 3 bases and the J gene end by 6 bases; junction bases not matched to a gene: 12. Per the germline V gene, CDR1 is SQVTM and CDR2 is ANQGSEA.

The rearrangement links TRBV7-2 to TRBJ2-3, with TRBD1 matching 7 bases. The CDR3 sequence is 15 residues long. The germline gives CDR1 SGHTA, CDR2 FQGNSA. Trimming at V came to 4 bases and at J to 4 bases, leaving 8 bases not matched to a gene. DNA for the CDR3: TGTGCCAGCAGCTCACAGGGGTCGGGGTCAGATACGCAGTATTTT. Its translation is CASSSQGSGSDTQYF.

V is TRBV5-1 and J is TRBJ2-1; D is unclear. Germline CDR1 and CDR2: SGHRS and YFSETQ. The V end was cut by 2 bases, the J end by 0 bases, with 3 bases between. CDR3 length: 13 amino acids. The CDR3 reads CASSFVSYNEQFF. CDR3 bases: TGCGCCAGCAGCTTTGTCTCCTACAATGAGCAGTTCTTC.

This clonotype was detected ten times or more. The chain carries TRBV5-1 and TRBJ2-3; D remains unclear. CDR1 and CDR2 (germline): SGHRS, YFSETQ. Trimming took 0 bases from V and 5 from J, leaving 10 bases between them. The CDR3 is 14 residues long. CDR3 in amino acids: CASSLEGKRDTQYF. The CDR3 DNA is TGCGCCAGCAGCTTGGAGGGTAAGAGAGATACGCAGTATTTT.

This rearrangement joins TRBV6-2 or TRBV6-3 to TRBJ2-7, with a weak D call TRBD2 (6 bases). Germline CDR1 and CDR2: MNHEY and SVGEGT. The ends were cut back, 6 bases at V and 5 bases at J, with 11 bases in the middle. The CDR3 runs 12 residues. CDR3 in amino acids: CASRRTTDEQYF. CDR3 coding DNA: TGTGCCAGCAGGCGGACTACCGACGAGCAGTACTTC.

The gene calls are TRBV5-1 and TRBJ1-3, with 7 bases matching TRBD1. V gave up 4 bases and J gave up 3 bases; unmatched junction bases: 4. The germline V gene encodes CDR1 SGHRS and CDR2 YFSETQ. The CDR3 extends over 14 amino acids. The CDR3 sequence: CASSAGTVGNTIYF. The CDR3 bases are TGCGCCAGCAGCGCCGGGACAGTTGGAAACACCATATATTTT.

This clonotype was counted only a few times. The chain is built from TRBV7-9 and TRBJ2-7; D gene ambiguous. There are 15 residues in the CDR3. CDR1 and CDR2 from the germline V gene are SEHNR and FQNEAQ (reference sequence). Trimming took 1 base from V and 0 from J, leaving 10 bases between them. The CDR3 bases are TGTGCCAGCAGCTTAGAAGGTTATAGCTCCTACGAGCAGTACTTC. Translating gives CASSLEGYSSYEQYF.

The rearrangement links TRBV29-1 to TRBJ2-2; 8 nucleotides align to TRBD1. Trimming at V came to 7 bases and at J to 2 bases, leaving 6 bases not matched to a gene. The CDR3 loop spans 14 amino acids. Germline V gene data show CDR1 as SQVTM and CDR2 as ANQGSEA. In DNA form, the CDR3 reads TGCAGCGGCGGACAGGGAACAAACACCGGGGAGCTGTTTTTT. Encoded protein: CSGGQGTNTGELFF.

This clonotype was observed a few times. This chain links TRBV29-1 with TRBJ1-1; perhaps TRBD1 as D (5 bases). V lost 7 bases and J 5 bases, leaving 11 bases between the germline ends. The germline V gene has CDR1 SQVTM and CDR2 ANQGSEA. This CDR3 is 11 amino acids long. In nucleotides, the CDR3 is TGCAGCGCTGGGGGAGGGACTGAAGCTTTCTTT. This encodes CSAGGGTEAFF. The full variable domain, its missing parts supplied by reference TRBV29-1 and TRBJ1-1, is SAVISQKPSRDICQRGTSLTIQCQVDSQVTMMFWYRQQPGQSLTLIATANQGSEATYESGFVIDKFPISRPNLTFSTLTVSNMSPEDSSIYLCSAGGGTEAFFGQGTRLTVV.

This clonotype came up a few times. The chain links TRBV5-1 to TRBJ1-1; D is undetermined. Germline V lookup: CDR1 SGHRS, CDR2 YFSETQ. The CDR3 spans 15 residues. Trimming pared 0 bases from V and 0 bases from J, leaving 9 bases between. As DNA, the CDR3 is TGCGCCAGCAGCTTGGCCCTGGGAGTGAACACTGAAGCTTTCTTT. This encodes CASSLALGVNTEAFF.

Only a few counts were recorded for this clonotype. V usage is TRBV5-4 and J usage is TRBJ2-5; TRBD2 matches at 8 bases. CDR3 size: 17 residues. The junction had 12 bases not matched to a gene; V was cut back by 0 bases and J by 5 bases. Germline V lookup: CDR1 SGHNT, CDR2 YYREEE (reference sequence). CDR3 sequence (DNA): TGTGCCAGCAGCTTGGCCCTAGCGGGCGTGCCAACGGAGACCCAGTACTTC. This sequence encodes CASSLALAGVPTETQYF.

The rearrangement links TRBV11-2 to TRBJ2-3; 14 positions match TRBD2. CDR1 SGHAT and CDR2 FQNNGV come from the germline V gene. Losses at the gene ends were 1 base for V and 5 bases for J; bases not matched to a gene: 11. This CDR3 is 19 amino acids long. CDR3 protein: CASSLVGGLAGASKDTQYF. The CDR3 bases are TGTGCCAGCAGCTTAGTGGGGGGACTAGCGGGGGCGTCTAAAGATACGCAGTATTTT.

The CDR3 spells CASSLRLLTGTGGRNTGELFF. CDR3 sequence (DNA): TGTGCCAGCAGCCTGAGGCTATTAACCGGGACAGGGGGCAGGAACACCGGGGAGCTGTTTTTT. V gene TRBV3-1 combines with J gene TRBJ2-2; 12 bases line up with TRBD1. V lost 4 bases, J lost 1 base, and 16 bases stayed unmatched. This CDR3 contains 21 residues. Germline CDR1 reads LGHDT; CDR2 reads YNNKEL (reference sequence).

The rearrangement links TRBV6-5 to TRBJ2-1; the D is unclear. Germline V gene sequence: CDR1 MNHEY, CDR2 SVGAGI. The V end lost 3 bases, the J end lost 6 bases, and 9 bases lay between the germline ends. The CDR3 has 13 residues. The CDR3 reads CASSYVLSNEQFF. DNA for the CDR3: TGTGCCAGCAGTTATGTGCTCTCCAATGAGCAGTTCTTC.

The rearrangement joins TRBV6-1 to TRBJ2-3; 12 nucleotides align to TRBD1. The germline V gene encodes CDR1 MNHNS and CDR2 SASEGT. The CDR3 covers 14 residues. V lost 8 bases to trimming and J lost 4 bases; unmatched junction nucleotides: 4. The CDR3 spells CASRDRGRSDTQYF. CDR3 nucleotide sequence: TGTGCCAGCCGGGACAGGGGGCGCTCAGATACGCAGTATTTT.

At least ten counts were recorded for this clonotype. The chain recombines TRBV5-6 with TRBJ2-1, with D tentatively TRBD2 (6 bases). The CDR3 spans 15 residues. The germline V gene encodes CDR1 SGHDT and CDR2 YYEEEE. V was clipped by 2 bases and J by 6 bases, with 15 bases between them. CDR3 sequence: CASSFRLAKPNEQFF. In DNA, the CDR3 is TGTGCCAGCAGCTTCAGGCTAGCGAAACCCAATGAGCAGTTCTTC.

The rearrangement uses TRBV12-3 or TRBV12-4 and TRBJ1-2; unclear D gene. The CDR3 has 15 amino acids. With 5 bases removed from V and 2 bases from J, the gap between germline ends came to 15 bases. CDR3 nucleotide sequence: TGTGCCAGCAGTCCCATTCTCCGACGGAACTATGGCTACACCTTC. Translating it yields CASSPILRRNYGYTF.

This clonotype was seen only a few times. This chain joins TRBV2 and TRBJ2-1; 9 positions match TRBD2. Germline V lookup: CDR1 SNHLY, CDR2 FYNNEI. J gave up 6 bases and V 6 bases, and 12 bases lay outside the gene matches. This CDR3 is built from 16 residues. The CDR3 protein is CASRGGAGGELNEQFF. The CDR3 DNA follows: TGTGCCAGCAGGGGGGGAGCGGGGGGTGAACTCAATGAGCAGTTCTTC. The full variable domain, rest sourced from reference TRBV2 and TRBJ2-1, is EPEVTQTPSHQVTQMGQEVILRCVPISNHLYFYWYRQILGQKVEFLVSFYNNEISEKSEIFDDQFSVERPDGSNFTLKIRSTKLEDSAMYFCASRGGAGGELNEQFFGPGTRLTVL.

The table lists this clonotype with a few counts. The genes are TRBV10-3 and TRBJ2-3; possibly TRBD1 for D (5 bases). V dropped 5 bases and J dropped 5 bases, with 8 bases sitting between them. Per the germline V gene, CDR1 is ENHRY and CDR2 is SYGVKD. This CDR3 spans 12 amino acids. CDR3 in DNA: TGTGCCATCAGTTCCCAGGGAGATACGCAGTATTTT. Amino acid sequence: CAISSQGDTQYF.

The V call is TRBV2, the J call TRBJ2-7, with TRBD2 matching 8 bases. V lost 4 bases to trimming and J lost 4 bases; unmatched junction nucleotides: 9. The CDR3 length is 15 residues. Looked up from germline, CDR1 is SNHLY and CDR2 is FYNNEI. CDR3 protein: CASSGGSGISYEQYF. For the CDR3, the DNA is TGTGCCAGCAGTGGTGGTAGCGGGATAAGTTACGAGCAGTACTTC.

J is TRBJ2-3 and V is TRBV20-1; the match to TRBD2 covers 7 bases. In germline, CDR1 is DFQATT, CDR2 SNEGSKA (reference sequence). The CDR3 runs 13 residues. Unmatched junction bases numbered 4, after V lost 3 bases and J lost 4 bases. CDR3 residues: CSARTSRSDTQYF. The CDR3 region has the DNA TGCAGTGCTAGGACTAGCCGGTCAGATACGCAGTATTTT.